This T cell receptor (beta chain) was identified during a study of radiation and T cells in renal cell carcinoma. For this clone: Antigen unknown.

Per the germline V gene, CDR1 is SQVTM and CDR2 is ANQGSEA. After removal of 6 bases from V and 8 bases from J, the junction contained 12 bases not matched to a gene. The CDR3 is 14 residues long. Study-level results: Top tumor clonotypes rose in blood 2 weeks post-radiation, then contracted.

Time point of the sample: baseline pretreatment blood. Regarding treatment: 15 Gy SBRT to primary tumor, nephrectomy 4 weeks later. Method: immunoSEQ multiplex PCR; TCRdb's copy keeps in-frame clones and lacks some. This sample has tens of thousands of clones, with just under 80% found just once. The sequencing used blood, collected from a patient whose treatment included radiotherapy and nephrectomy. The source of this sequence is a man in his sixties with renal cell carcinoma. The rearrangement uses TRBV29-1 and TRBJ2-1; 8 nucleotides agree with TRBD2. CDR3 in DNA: TGCAGCGTGCAAAAAACTAGCGGCGGGTATGAGCAGTTCTTC. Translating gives CSVQKTSGGYEQFF.